What follows are 27 T cell receptor beta chains derived from one specimen sequenced in a study of T cells in Graves' hyperthyroidism and ophthalmopathy. There were TCR beta CDR3 regions amplified from RNA transcripts. A first-round RT-PCR of the TCR CDR3 used the HTBI primer set. TCRdb re-called the multiplex PCR reads with MiXCR, one entry per CDR3 protein. This table has 550,000 to 600,000 distinct CDR3 sequences, about 45% appearing once. What was sequenced was peripheral blood or thyroid tissue (not recorded which). These receptors were obtained from an adult woman with Graves' disease, either hyperthyroidism or ophthalmopathy (not recorded which).

This clonotype was counted at least ten times. V and J are TRBV20-1 and TRBJ1-3; TRBD1 agrees at 9 bases. The germline CDR1 and CDR2 sequences are DFQATT and SNEGSKA (reference sequence). V shed 6 bases and J 0 bases; nucleotides not matched to a gene: 18. The CDR3 length is 19 residues. The CDR3 sequence is CSALTLGTGLTSSGNTIYF. CDR3 sequence (DNA): TGCAGTGCCCTGACGCTAGGGACAGGGCTAACAAGCTCTGGAAACACCATATATTTT.

The rearrangement uses TRBV6-6 and TRBJ2-1; 9 positions agree with TRBD1. This CDR3 spans 16 amino acids. Per germline, CDR1 MNHNY and CDR2 SVGAGI (reference sequence). With 4 bases clipped from V and 3 bases from J, the junction kept 7 bases outside the gene matches. CDR3 sequence reads: CASSFLQGAGYNEQFF. CDR3 bases: TGTGCCAGCAGTTTTCTACAGGGGGCGGGCTACAATGAGCAGTTCTTC.

The chain employs TRBV10-3 and TRBJ1-5, with a possible D match to TRBD1 (5 bases). Germline assignment: CDR1 ENHRY and CDR2 SYGVKD. With 0 bases removed from V and 4 bases from J, the gap between germline ends came to 10 bases. The CDR3 runs 15 residues. CDR3 protein: CAISESVTANQPQHF. The CDR3, as DNA: TGTGCCATCAGTGAGTCCGTGACAGCTAATCAGCCCCAGCATTTT.

The chain combines TRBV7-2 with TRBJ1-1; 7 nucleotides match TRBD1. Germline loops: CDR1 SGHTA, CDR2 FQGNSA. V lost 7 bases and J lost 1; bases outside the gene matches: 9. The length of the CDR3 is 15 residues. The CDR3 DNA is TGTGCCAGCAACTACAGACAGGGAGGGAACACTGAAGCTTTCTTT. It yields the protein CASNYRQGGNTEAFF.

The chain employs TRBV20-1 and TRBJ2-5; TRBD2 matches at 8 bases. This CDR3 is 13 amino acids long. The V and J ends lost 3 bases and 1 base, in that order; junction bases with no gene match: 1. Germline assignment: CDR1 DFQATT and CDR2 SNEGSKA (reference sequence). The CDR3 DNA sequence: TGCAGTGCTAGTAGCGGGGTCCAAGAGACCCAGTACTTC. Encoded protein: CSASSGVQETQYF.

This clonotype was recorded at least ten times. The chain is built from TRBV6-2 or TRBV6-3 and TRBJ1-5; 12 positions match TRBD1. Germline values: CDR1 MNHEY, CDR2 SVGEGT. V lost 6 bases and J lost 6; bases outside the gene matches: 3. This CDR3 comprises 14 residues. The CDR3 sequence: CASRGQGAGQPQHF. The CDR3 region has the DNA TGTGCCAGCAGGGGACAGGGGGCGGGTCAGCCCCAGCATTTT.

The chain couples TRBV15 to TRBJ2-7; D call uncertain. Trimming removed 2 bases from V and 6 bases from J, with 17 bases in between. The length of the CDR3 is 15 residues. Germline V lookup: CDR1 LNHNV, CDR2 YYDKDF (reference sequence). The CDR3 spells CATSRLEPPLGEQYF. Here the CDR3 DNA reads TGTGCCACCAGCAGATTGGAGCCCCCGTTGGGCGAGCAGTACTTC.

In DNA, the CDR3 is TGTGCCAGCAGTTTCAGGGGGGCTGTGGGCACTGAAGCTTTCTTT. Translation gives CASSFRGAVGTEAFF. The chain combines TRBV28 with TRBJ1-1, with 7 bases lining up with TRBD1. CDR1 MDHEN and CDR2 SYDVKM come from the germline V gene. CDR3 size: 15 residues. Losses at the gene ends were 3 bases for V and 4 bases for J; bases not matched to a gene: 8.

There are a few counts of this clonotype. J is TRBJ2-7 and V is TRBV9; D unresolved. The CDR3 is 14 amino acids. Germline assignment: CDR1 SGDLS and CDR2 YYNGEE. V was clipped by 0 bases and J by 2 bases, with 9 bases between them. The CDR3 here is CASSVASSTYEQYF. CDR3 coding DNA: TGTGCCAGCAGCGTAGCGAGCTCAACCTACGAGCAGTACTTC. Full variable domain (missing parts from reference TRBV9 and TRBJ2-7): DSGVTQTPKHLITATGQRVTLRCSPRSGDLSVYWYQQSLDQGLQFLIQYYNGEERAKGNILERFSAQQFPDLHSELNLSSLELGDSALYFCASSVASSTYEQYFGPGTRLTVT.

This chain connects TRBV9 to TRBJ1-2; D ambiguous. The ends were cut back, 3 bases at V and 4 bases at J, with 4 bases in the middle. The CDR3 has 11 residues. CDR1 SGDLS and CDR2 YYNGEE come from the germline V gene. CDR3 nucleotides: TGTGCCAGCAGCGCCTCCTATGGCTACACCTTC. This sequence encodes CASSASYGYTF. Supplemented by reference TRBV9 and TRBJ1-2, the full variable domain reads DSGVTQTPKHLITATGQRVTLRCSPRSGDLSVYWYQQSLDQGLQFLIQYYNGEERAKGNILERFSAQQFPDLHSELNLSSLELGDSALYFCASSASYGYTFGSGTRLTVV.

The chain couples TRBV19 to TRBJ2-6, with D maybe TRBD1 (6 bases). V dropped 7 bases and J dropped 10 bases, with 11 bases sitting between them. Germline CDR1 is LNHDA and CDR2 is SQIVND (reference sequence). This CDR3 is 12 amino acids long. The CDR3 DNA follows: TGTGCCAGTACGAACAGGGATAACGTCCTGACTTTC. Encoded protein: CASTNRDNVLTF.

Ten or more counts support this clonotype. The chain is built from TRBV5-1 and TRBJ2-7; TRBD2 aligns across 8 bases. The V gene's germline CDR1 is SGHRS and CDR2 YFSETQ. CDR3 length: 13 amino acids. Trimming cost V 4 bases and J 2 bases; bases outside gene matches: 2. The CDR3 DNA reads TGCGCCAGCAGCGTGGGACTAGCCTACGAGCAGTACTTC. This translates into CASSVGLAYEQYF. The full variable domain, its missing parts supplied by reference TRBV5-1 and TRBJ2-7, is KAGVTQTPRYLIKTRGQQVTLSCSPISGHRSVSWYQQTPGQGLQFLFEYFSETQRNKGNFPGRFSGRQFSNSRSEMNVSTLELGDSALYLCASSVGLAYEQYFGPGTRLTVT.

The chain joins TRBV25-1 to TRBJ2-2; 13 bases map to TRBD2. CDR1 and CDR2 from the germline V gene are MGHDK and SYGVNS. The CDR3 totals 18 residues. V shed 4 bases, J shed 0 bases, and the junction held 5 bases outside the gene matches. DNA for the CDR3: TGTGCCAGCAGTGCCAAGGGACTAGCGGGGTCGAACACCGGGGAGCTGTTTTTT. This translates into CASSAKGLAGSNTGELFF.

This chain joins TRBV12-3 or TRBV12-4 and TRBJ1-2; D not resolved. Trimming took 2 bases from V and 7 from J, leaving 5 bases between them. The CDR3 extends over 11 amino acids. CDR3 bases: TGTGCCAGCAGTTTATTGGTTGGCTACACCTTC. This translates into CASSLLVGYTF.

This clonotype appeared many times. V and J are TRBV7-2 and TRBJ1-4; D remains unclear. Trimming removed 0 bases from V and 6 bases from J, with 11 bases in between. CDR1 SGHTA and CDR2 FQGNSA come from the germline V gene. This CDR3 region has 15 residues. DNA for the CDR3: TGTGCCAGCAGCTTAGCTGAAGGATCTGATGAAAAACTGTTTTTT. Protein: CASSLAEGSDEKLFF.

This sequence joins TRBV9 and TRBJ2-5; TRBD2 matches at 9 bases. This CDR3 is 14 amino acids long. J lost 2 bases, V lost 5 bases, and 4 bases had no gene match. CDR1 is SGDLS, CDR2 YYNGEE, per germline. CDR3 nucleotide sequence: TGTGCCAGCAGACGAGGACTAGCGCAAGAGACCCAGTACTTC. Its translation is CASRRGLAQETQYF.

With regard to this clonotype: The conserved closing phenylalanine or tryptophan is absent in this CDR3, likely reflecting a read error. The limits of the CDR3 on the DNA are not certain, so only TCRdb's listed CDR3 is given. The chain joins TRBV4-1 to TRBJ1-3. CDR1 MGHRA and CDR2 YSYEKL come from the germline V gene. The CDR3 spans 8 amino acids, including both terminal residues. The CDR3 region is CASSQRLA.

Details on this clonotype: Germline and junction disagree at one end, which may indicate a read error. The chain combines TRBV7-8 with TRBJ1-5; D unclear. The CDR3 is 12 amino acids. Germline V gene data show CDR1 as SGHVS and CDR2 as FQNEAQ. The CDR3 spells CASSLAEQPRHF. The CDR3 bases are TGCGCCAGCAGCCTGGCAGAGCAGCCCCGGCATTTT. Complete variable domain (other parts from reference TRBV7-8 and TRBJ1-5): GAGVSQSPRYKVAKRGQDVALRCDPISGHVSLFWYQQALGQGPEFLTYFQNEAQLDKSGLPSDRFFAERPEGSVSTLKIQRTQQEDSAVYLCASSLAEQPRHFGDGTRLSIL.

About this clonotype itself: The junction shows a germline mismatch at one end, possibly a read error. The rearrangement joins TRBV7-9 to TRBJ1-1; D is undetermined. The CDR3 is 12 residues long. Per the germline V gene, CDR1 is SEHNR and CDR2 is FQNEAQ (reference sequence). The CDR3 sequence is CAGSAGGTEAFF. CDR3 DNA: TGTGCCGGCAGCGCGGGCGGCACTGAAGCTTTCTTT.

As regards this clonotype: Germline is not matched at one junction end, which may reflect a read error. The V gene is TRBV9, the J gene TRBJ2-7; possible D gene TRBD1, 5 bases. CDR1 and CDR2 (germline): SGDLS, YYNGEE. The CDR3 runs 15 residues. CDR3 coding DNA: TGCGCCAGCAGCCTGACGGACACCTCAGGGTACGAGCAGTACTTC. This codes for CASSLTDTSGYEQYF.

CDR3 nucleotide sequence: TGTGCCACCAGCAGAGATCTTTCGGGGGCTGACTATGGCTACACCTTC. This gives the protein CATSRDLSGADYGYTF. The J gene is TRBJ1-2, the V gene TRBV15, with D maybe TRBD1 (6 bases). CDR1 is LNHNV and CDR2 is YYDKDF in the germline V gene (reference sequence). V was trimmed by 0 bases and J by 3 bases, leaving 14 bases between them. The CDR3 consists of 16 residues.

The rearrangement uses TRBV7-9 and TRBJ2-7; D is perhaps TRBD2 (5 bases). In germline, CDR1 is SEHNR, CDR2 FQNEAQ (reference sequence). Deletions cut 5 bases from V and 4 bases from J, with 9 bases between. The CDR3 sequence is 12 residues long. DNA for the CDR3: TGTGCCAGCAGCCAACTAGAGTACGAGCAGTACTTC. It specifies CASSQLEYEQYF. Full variable domain (missing parts from reference TRBV7-9 and TRBJ2-7): DTGVSQNPRHKITKRGQNVTFRCDPISEHNRLYWYRQTLGQGPEFLTYFQNEAQLEKSRLLSDRFSAERPKGSFSTLEIQRTEQGDSAMYLCASSQLEYEQYFGPGTRLTVT.

This chain uses TRBV29-1 with TRBJ2-5, with TRBD2 matching 9 bases. Trimming at V came to 8 bases and at J to 5 bases, leaving 6 bases not matched to a gene. The CDR3 has 12 residues. Germline lookup yields CDR1 SQVTM and CDR2 ANQGSEA. This CDR3 is CSPGTSLETQYF. The CDR3 nucleotides read TGCAGCCCAGGGACTAGCTTGGAGACCCAGTACTTC.

Remarks on this clonotype: A much larger clone lies one base from this, so it may be a read error. V and J are TRBV7-6 and TRBJ2-5, with 11 positions matching TRBD2. The germline V gene encodes CDR1 SGHVS and CDR2 FNYEAQ. The CDR3 is made up of 18 amino acids. The CDR3 loop reads CASSAVGASGRPQEAQYF. CDR3 coding DNA: TGTGCCAGCAGCGCTGTTGGGGCTAGCGGGAGGCCCCAAGAGGCCCAGTACTTC.

The chain employs TRBV7-6 and TRBJ1-6; D is possibly TRBD1 (5 bases). The germline CDR1 and CDR2 sequences are SGHVS and FNYEAQ. CDR3 length: 15 amino acids. Between the trimmed V and J ends, which lost 5 bases and 9 bases, there was a span of 17 bases. CDR3 in amino acids: CASSLAGGRGSPLHF. CDR3 bases: TGTGCCAGCAGCCTCGCTGGGGGGAGAGGTTCACCCCTCCACTTT.

This clonotype was seen at least ten times. The chain links TRBV2 to TRBJ1-2; 8 nucleotides line up with TRBD1. Germline values: CDR1 SNHLY, CDR2 FYNNEI. Germline trimming cut 0 bases from V and 8 bases from J; bases unmatched to any gene: 14. The CDR3 has 17 residues. CDR3 sequence reads: CASSEALGDRHLQGYTF. CDR3 DNA sequence: TGTGCCAGCAGTGAAGCGCTTGGGGACAGGCATCTGCAGGGCTACACCTTC.

The CDR3 is CSARTTVQGYQPQYF. The CDR3 DNA reads as TGCAGTGCTAGAACTACAGTTCAGGGTTATCAGCCCCAGTACTTC. The V call is TRBV20-1, the J call TRBJ2-5; tentatively, D is TRBD1 (5 bases). Trimming took off 2 bases at V and 9 bases at J, with 22 bases between the two ends. Germline lookup yields CDR1 DFQATT and CDR2 SNEGSKA (reference sequence). The CDR3 totals 15 residues.